The 16 T cell receptor beta chains given below trace back to one sample, sequenced in a study of T cells in Graves' hyperthyroidism and ophthalmopathy. RNA transcripts provided the source from which TCR beta CDR3 regions were amplified. The TCR CDR3 first-round RT-PCR relied on the HTBI primer set. From the multiplex PCR reads, TCRdb called clonotypes with MiXCR, one entry per CDR3 protein. This table has 550,000 to 700,000 distinct CDR3 sequences, 46% appearing once. Specimen: peripheral blood or thyroid tissue (not recorded which). The receptors were gathered from an adult woman with Graves' disease, either hyperthyroidism or ophthalmopathy (not recorded which).

This clonotype was counted at least ten times. V usage is TRBV5-1 and J usage is TRBJ2-5; no firm D call. The ends were cut back, 0 bases at V and 3 bases at J, with 6 bases in the middle. This CDR3 comprises 13 residues. Looked up from germline, CDR1 is SGHRS and CDR2 is YFSETQ. This chain's CDR3 is CASSLAPKETQYF. In DNA form, the CDR3 reads TGCGCCAGCAGCTTGGCTCCAAAAGAGACCCAGTACTTC.

The chain has TRBV2 and TRBJ2-5, with 7 nucleotides matching TRBD1. Germline lookup yields CDR1 SNHLY and CDR2 FYNNEI. J lost 5 bases, V lost 7 bases, and 10 bases had no gene match. The CDR3 length is 14 residues. The CDR3 region has the DNA TGTGCCAGCAACCTCGACAGGGTAGGGGAGACCCAGTACTTC. Its translation is CASNLDRVGETQYF.

The chain joins TRBV18 to TRBJ1-1; maybe TRBD1 (5 bases). This CDR3 has 14 amino acids. Germline CDR1 and CDR2: KGHSH and LQKENI. V lost 5 bases and J lost 1, with 11 bases in between. The CDR3 DNA is TGTGCCAGCTCATTACAGGCGAGGAACACTGAAGCTTTCTTT. The encoded protein is CASSLQARNTEAFF.

This clonotype was seen many times. The gene calls are TRBV4-1 and TRBJ2-7; 8 bases map to TRBD1. The CDR3 has 14 amino acids. Germline lookup yields CDR1 MGHRA and CDR2 YSYEKL. V gave up 6 bases and J gave up 3 bases; unmatched junction bases: 7. The CDR3: CASSEQGAIYEQYF. CDR3 coding DNA: TGCGCCAGCAGTGAGCAGGGGGCAATCTACGAGCAGTACTTC.

There are many counts of this clonotype. The chain has TRBV5-1 and TRBJ2-7; D may be TRBD1 (6 bases). V was trimmed by 1 base and J by 3 bases, leaving 17 bases between them. The length of the CDR3 is 16 residues. Germline CDR1 is SGHRS and CDR2 is YFSETQ. The CDR3, as DNA: TGCGCCAGCAGCTTGAATACCGGGACAAACTACTACGAGCAGTACTTC. Amino acid sequence: CASSLNTGTNYYEQYF.

V gene TRBV5-4 combines with J gene TRBJ2-5; D might be TRBD1 (5 bases). V lost 6 bases, J lost 5 bases, and 20 bases lay in between. Germline loops: CDR1 SGHNT, CDR2 YYREEE (reference sequence). The CDR3 runs to 15 residues. CDR3 in amino acids: CASTPGATGGETQYF. CDR3 DNA: TGTGCCAGCACTCCGGGTGCTACAGGTGGGGAGACCCAGTACTTC.

This clonotype was observed a few times. The V call is TRBV6-4, the J call TRBJ2-5; D is undetermined. The CDR3 totals 13 residues. Per the germline V gene, CDR1 is MRHNA and CDR2 is SNTAGT. The V gene lost 3 bases and the J gene lost 9 bases, with 14 bases spanning the gap. CDR3 sequence (DNA): TGTGCCAGCAGTGAAGGAGAGAAGAGTTCCCAGTACTTC. Translation: CASSEGEKSSQYF.

This clonotype was detected many times. The rearrangement links TRBV29-1 to TRBJ2-5; D not resolved. Germline values: CDR1 SQVTM, CDR2 ANQGSEA. The CDR3 is 12 amino acids. The V end lost 0 bases, the J end lost 4 bases, and 6 bases lay between the germline ends. CDR3 loop: CSVEDPPETQYF. CDR3 coding DNA: TGCAGCGTTGAAGACCCTCCAGAGACCCAGTACTTC.

At least ten counts were recorded for this clonotype. This chain connects TRBV4-1 to TRBJ1-4, with D perhaps matching TRBD1 (5 bases). V dropped 1 base and J dropped 6 bases, with 6 bases sitting between them. The CDR3 covers 13 residues. Germline lookup yields CDR1 MGHRA and CDR2 YSYEKL. CDR3 in amino acids: CASSQAGDEKLFF. DNA of the CDR3: TGCGCCAGCAGCCAAGCGGGGGATGAAAAACTGTTTTTT.

This clonotype was seen many times. The V gene is TRBV5-6, the J gene TRBJ2-7; D uncertain. V was cut by 4 bases and J by 6 bases, with 11 bases left in between. Germline loops: CDR1 SGHDT, CDR2 YYEEEE. The CDR3 contains 12 residues. The CDR3 DNA sequence: TGTGCCAGCAGCCCCCCGGACCGCGAGCAGTACTTC. As protein: CASSPPDREQYF.

This clonotype showed up just once. A clone one base away is much larger, so this may be a read error. Because it lacks the conserved phenylalanine or tryptophan at the end, this CDR3 is likely a read error. The chain is built from TRBV5-5 and TRBJ1-1, with 8 positions matching TRBD1. The germline CDR1 and CDR2 sequences are SGHKS and YYEKEE (reference sequence). The V gene end was trimmed by 3 bases and the J gene end by 1 base; junction bases not matched to a gene: 5. The CDR3 has 15 residues. The CDR3 nucleotides read TGTGCCAGCAGCTCAACAGGGGGGTGGAACACTGAAGCTTTCCTT. Translated, it gives CASSSTGGWNTEAFL.

The chain has TRBV7-8 and TRBJ1-5; TRBD1 matches at 7 bases. Germline CDR1 and CDR2: SGHVS and FQNEAQ. This CDR3 spans 16 amino acids. V shed 5 bases, J shed 0 bases, and the junction held 7 bases outside the gene matches. The CDR3 protein is CASSEHRGDSNQPQHF. As DNA, the CDR3 is TGTGCCAGCAGCGAACACAGGGGCGATAGCAATCAGCCCCAGCATTTT.

This clonotype has a count of ten or more. The chain carries TRBV12-3 or TRBV12-4 and TRBJ2-7, with D possibly matching TRBD1 (5 bases). The CDR3 consists of 16 residues. The V and J ends lost 2 bases and 4 bases respectively, with 18 bases between them. The CDR3 region is CASSLRATVPGYEQYF. CDR3 nucleotide sequence: TGTGCCAGCAGTTTACGGGCGACAGTACCAGGGTACGAGCAGTACTTC.

The chain recombines TRBV30 with TRBJ2-7, with D tentatively TRBD2 (6 bases). The CDR3 contains 17 residues. CDR1 is GTSNPN, CDR2 SVGIG, per germline (reference sequence). Trimming cost V 1 base and J 6 bases, with 25 bases left between them. The CDR3 region is CAWSALGSSARGGEQYF. CDR3 in DNA: TGTGCCTGGAGTGCCCTCGGGTCTAGCGCGAGGGGCGGCGAGCAGTACTTC.

The chain joins TRBV4-2 to TRBJ1-2; D possibly corresponds to TRBD1 (5 bases). From germline, CDR1 is LGHNA and CDR2 YNFKEQ. Trimming shortened V by 1 base and J by 10 bases, and 13 bases separated the two germline ends. This CDR3 spans 13 amino acids. The CDR3 here is CASSQADNYDYTF. In DNA form, the CDR3 reads TGTGCCAGCAGCCAAGCGGACAACTACGACTACACCTTC.

This clonotype was counted only a few times. The chain carries TRBV29-1 and TRBJ1-5; 9 nucleotides align to TRBD1. Per the germline V gene, CDR1 is SQVTM and CDR2 is ANQGSEA. The CDR3 spans 14 residues. The V and J ends lost 7 bases and 6 bases, in that order; junction bases with no gene match: 10. The CDR3 coding sequence is TGCAGCGCTACATCCGGGACAGGGCTTCAGCCCCAGCATTTT. It is translated as CSATSGTGLQPQHF.